This T cell receptor beta chain was found in a study of cytomegalovirus exposure and HLA in healthy donors. General study points: According to the study, 160 or so TCR beta chains were cytomegalovirus-associated. As confirmed in vitro, a few CMV-associated chains were specific for CMV antigens.

Turning to this clone: The antigen is undetermined.

The data were produced by immunoSEQ multiplex PCR, yet TCRdb's version contains in-frame clones alone and is incomplete. The repertoire holds more than 130,000 clones, with approximately 86% as singletons. The sequence derives from a woman aged 18-30 years in good health and CMV-seropositive. Sequencing used PBMCs.

DNA for the CDR3: TGTGCCAGCCCGAGGGCAGGGGCCAATTCACCCCTCCACTTT. Residues: CASPRAGANSPLHF. The V and J genes are TRBV28 and TRBJ1-6; D perhaps matches TRBD1 (6 bases). The CDR3 runs 14 residues. Trimming left V 8 bases short and J 7 bases short, with 15 bases between. Germline V gene lookup returns CDR1 MDHEN and CDR2 SYDVKM.